The 14 T cell receptor beta chains in this list originate from one sample, sequenced in a study of vaccination and CD4 T cells after COVID-19. Sequencing of the DNA from cultured CD4+ T cells was carried out with the Oncomine TCR Beta short-read assay. TCRdb independently ran MiXCR on the PCR reads; one entry per CDR3 protein. The sample has 11,000 to 15,000 distinct CDR3 sequences, about 48% seen once. Their cognate antigens are unknown. Treatment: approximately nine-day PBMC culture with coronavirus spike peptide pools or control peptides (ViraFEST assay). This material consisted of CD4+ T cells from blood, cultured in vitro, taken before SARS-CoV-2 vaccination. These receptors all stem from a human donor who had recovered from COVID-19.

The genes are TRBV6-1 and TRBJ1-1; D is unresolved. V was cut by 6 bases and J by 3 bases, with 11 bases left in between. The CDR3 length is 13 residues. From germline, CDR1 is MNHNS and CDR2 SASEGT. CDR3 nucleotide sequence: TGTGCCAGCAGGGACCGGGAACACACTGAAGCTTTCTTT. It codes for CASRDREHTEAFF.

This clonotype was seen only a few times. The V gene is TRBV27, the J gene TRBJ2-7; TRBD1 agrees at 9 bases. CDR1 is MNHEY and CDR2 is SMNVEV in the germline V gene (reference sequence). Unmatched junction bases numbered 11, after V lost 5 bases and J lost 6 bases. CDR3 length equals 15 residues. The CDR3 sequence: CASSPGTGWSVEQYF. The CDR3 nucleotides are TGTGCCAGCAGTCCAGGGACAGGGTGGTCCGTCGAGCAGTACTTC.

This clonotype was seen only a few times. The rearrangement uses TRBV30 and TRBJ2-7, with D perhaps TRBD1 (6 bases). Germline CDR1 reads GTSNPN; CDR2 reads SVGIG (reference sequence). The CDR3 is 14 residues long. V was trimmed by 1 base and J by 6 bases, leaving 16 bases between them. The CDR3 loop reads CAWSDGQPSPEQYF. The DNA of the CDR3 is TGTGCCTGGAGTGACGGACAGCCCAGCCCCGAGCAGTACTTC.

The gene calls are TRBV2 and TRBJ1-5; TRBD1 might be the D (6 bases). From germline, CDR1 is SNHLY and CDR2 FYNNEI. The CDR3 loop spans 16 amino acids. V was trimmed by 7 bases and J by 3 bases, leaving 19 bases between them. This chain's CDR3 is CASTTGIRLSNQPQHF. As DNA, the CDR3 is TGTGCCAGCACCACAGGGATTCGGTTGTCCAATCAGCCCCAGCATTTT.

This chain connects TRBV6-2 or TRBV6-3 to TRBJ2-5; weak D call: TRBD1 (7 bases). Per the germline V gene, CDR1 is MNHEY and CDR2 is SVGEGT. The CDR3 loop spans 14 amino acids. Trimming cost V 4 bases and J 4 bases, with 13 bases left between them. CDR3 amino acids: CASSSPGGRETQYF. The CDR3 DNA is TGTGCCAGCAGTTCCCCAGGGGGGAGAGAGACCCAGTACTTC.

For the CDR3, the DNA is TGTGCCAGCAGGGAGATTCGAGGGCCCGGCGGGGAGCTGTTTTTT. This gives the protein CASREIRGPGGELFF. The chain joins TRBV6-1 to TRBJ2-2; D might be TRBD2 (5 bases). From germline, CDR1 is MNHNS and CDR2 SASEGT. The CDR3 is 15 amino acids. The V and J ends lost 6 bases and 7 bases respectively, with 18 bases between them.

This chain joins TRBV7-9 and TRBJ1-3, with D tentatively TRBD1 (6 bases). Trimming pared 5 bases from V and 0 bases from J, leaving 11 bases between. This CDR3 comprises 15 residues. Germline values: CDR1 SEHNR, CDR2 FQNEAQ (reference sequence). CDR3 nucleotide sequence: TGTGCCAGCAGCCCCAGGGGAAACTCTGGAAACACCATATATTTT. Protein product: CASSPRGNSGNTIYF.

The rearrangement joins TRBV5-1 to TRBJ1-1; D is perhaps TRBD1 (5 bases). V was clipped by 4 bases and J by 4 bases, with 14 bases between them. The CDR3 covers 14 residues. Germline lookup yields CDR1 SGHRS and CDR2 YFSETQ. CDR3: CASSIDGGSTEAFF. CDR3 coding DNA: TGCGCCAGCAGCATAGACGGGGGATCCACTGAAGCTTTCTTT.

The chain carries TRBV6-1 and TRBJ2-5; TRBD2 aligns across 12 bases. This CDR3 contains 16 residues. The V gene's germline CDR1 is MNHNS and CDR2 SASEGT. V shed 5 bases and J 4 bases; nucleotides not matched to a gene: 8. The CDR3 loop reads CASSRTRLAGVETQYF. The CDR3 nucleotides read TGTGCCAGCAGTCGAACGCGACTAGCGGGAGTAGAGACCCAGTACTTC.

The chain links TRBV12-3 or TRBV12-4 to TRBJ1-5; tentative D call: TRBD1 (6 bases). This CDR3 is built from 16 residues. V dropped 2 bases and J dropped 2 bases, with 13 bases sitting between them. CDR3 sequence: CASSLRGGVGNQPQHF. The CDR3 DNA reads as TGTGCCAGCAGTTTAAGAGGGGGTGTAGGCAATCAGCCCCAGCATTTT.

CDR3 loop: CSARDSSGDYGYTF. The CDR3 DNA sequence: TGCAGTGCTAGAGACAGCTCCGGGGACTATGGCTACACCTTC. The chain is built from TRBV20-1 and TRBJ1-2; D uncertain. CDR3 length: 14 amino acids. Germline V lookup: CDR1 DFQATT, CDR2 SNEGSKA (reference sequence). V lost 0 bases, J lost 3 bases, and 11 bases lay in between.

The chain carries TRBV6-1 and TRBJ2-5; 9 nucleotides align to TRBD2. This CDR3 region has 20 residues. Germline V gene sequence: CDR1 MNHNS, CDR2 SASEGT. This chain's CDR3 is CKSRREGTATSGLYQETQYF. The DNA of the CDR3 is TGTAAAAGTCGCAGGGAGGGGACGGCGACTAGCGGCTTGTACCAAGAGACCCAGTACTTC.

The chain joins TRBV20-1 to TRBJ2-3; no firm D call. The V gene's germline CDR1 is DFQATT and CDR2 SNEGSKA (reference sequence). This CDR3 is built from 14 residues. Trimming took 3 bases from V and 6 from J, leaving 16 bases between them. The DNA of the CDR3 is TGCAGTGCTAGGGCAGTAAGTACATCGGATACGCAGTATTTT. Its translation is CSARAVSTSDTQYF.

This clonotype was seen just once. The J gene is TRBJ2-3, the V gene TRBV28; TRBD2 agrees at 7 bases. V shed 6 bases, J shed 8 bases, and the junction held 8 bases outside the gene matches. There are 13 residues in the CDR3. Per the germline V gene, CDR1 is MDHEN and CDR2 is SYDVKM. Here the CDR3 reads CASREWGGGTQYF. CDR3 DNA: TGTGCCAGCAGGGAATGGGGGGGGGGTACGCAGTATTTT.